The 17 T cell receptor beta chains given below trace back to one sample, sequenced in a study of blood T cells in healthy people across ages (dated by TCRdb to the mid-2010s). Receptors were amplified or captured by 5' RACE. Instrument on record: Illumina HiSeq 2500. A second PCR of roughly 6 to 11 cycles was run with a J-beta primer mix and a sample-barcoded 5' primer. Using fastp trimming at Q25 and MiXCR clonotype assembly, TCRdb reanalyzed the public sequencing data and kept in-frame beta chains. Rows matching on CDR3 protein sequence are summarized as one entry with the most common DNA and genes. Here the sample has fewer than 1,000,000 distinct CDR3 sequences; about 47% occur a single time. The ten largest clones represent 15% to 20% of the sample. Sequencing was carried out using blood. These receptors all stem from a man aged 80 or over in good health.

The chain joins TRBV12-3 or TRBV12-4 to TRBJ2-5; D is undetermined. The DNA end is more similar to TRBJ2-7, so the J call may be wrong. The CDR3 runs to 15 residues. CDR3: CASSIRAEYYYEQYF. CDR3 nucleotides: TGTGCCAGCAGTATTCGGGCAGAATATTACTACGAGCAGTACTTC.

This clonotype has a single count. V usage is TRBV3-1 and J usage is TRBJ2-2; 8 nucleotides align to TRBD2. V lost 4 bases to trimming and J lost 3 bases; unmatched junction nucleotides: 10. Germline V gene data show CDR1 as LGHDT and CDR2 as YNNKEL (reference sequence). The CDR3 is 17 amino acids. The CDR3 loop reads CASSPRDGRAHTGELFF. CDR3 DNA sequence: TGTGCCAGCAGCCCCCGGGACGGGAGGGCCCACACCGGGGAGCTGTTTTTT. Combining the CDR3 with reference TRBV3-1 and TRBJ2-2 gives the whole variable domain DTAVSQTPKYLVTQMGNDKSIKCEQNLGHDTMYWYKQDSKKFLKIMFSYNNKELIINETVPNRFSPKSPDKAHLNLHINSLELGDSAVYFCASSPRDGRAHTGELFFGEGSRLTVL.

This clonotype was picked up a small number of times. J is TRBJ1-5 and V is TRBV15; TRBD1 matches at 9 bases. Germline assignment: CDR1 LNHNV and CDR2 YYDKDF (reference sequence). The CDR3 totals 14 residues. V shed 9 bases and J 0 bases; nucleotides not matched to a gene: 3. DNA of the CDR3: TGTGCCACAGGGACAGGGAGTAGCAATCAGCCCCAGCATTTT. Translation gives CATGTGSSNQPQHF. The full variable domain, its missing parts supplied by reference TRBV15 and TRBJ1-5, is DAMVIQNPRYQVTQFGKPVTLSCSQTLNHNVMYWYQQKSSQAPKLLFHYYDKDFNNEADTPDNFQSRRPNTSFCFLDIRSPGLGDTAMYLCATGTGSSNQPQHFGDGTRLSIL.

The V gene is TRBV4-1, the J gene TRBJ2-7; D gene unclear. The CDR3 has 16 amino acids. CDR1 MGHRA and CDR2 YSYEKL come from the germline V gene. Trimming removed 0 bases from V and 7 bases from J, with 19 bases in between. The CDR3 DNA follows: TGCGCCAGCAGCCAAGAGGGGTCCCCCTTTTACAATGAGCAGTACTTC. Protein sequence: CASSQEGSPFYNEQYF.

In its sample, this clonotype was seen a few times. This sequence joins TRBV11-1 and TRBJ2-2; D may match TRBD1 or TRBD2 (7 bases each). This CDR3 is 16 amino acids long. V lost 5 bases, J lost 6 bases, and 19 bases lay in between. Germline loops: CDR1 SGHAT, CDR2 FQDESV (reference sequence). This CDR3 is CASSPGEGAFSGELFF. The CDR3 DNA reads TGTGCCAGCAGCCCGGGGGAGGGGGCGTTCTCCGGGGAGCTGTTTTTT.

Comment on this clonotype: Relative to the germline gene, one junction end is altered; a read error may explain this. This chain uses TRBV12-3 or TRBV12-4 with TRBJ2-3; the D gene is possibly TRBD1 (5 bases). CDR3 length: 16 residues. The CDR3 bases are TGTGCTAGCAGTATCCGACAGAAAAGGAGCACAGATACGCAGTATTTT. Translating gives CASSIRQKRSTDTQYF.

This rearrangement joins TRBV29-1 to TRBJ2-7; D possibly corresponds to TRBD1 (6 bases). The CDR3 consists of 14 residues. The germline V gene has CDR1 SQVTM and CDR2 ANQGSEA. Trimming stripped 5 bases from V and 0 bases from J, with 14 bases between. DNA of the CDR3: TGCAGCGTTTCCCGGGACATCTCCTCCTACGAGCAGTACTTC. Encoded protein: CSVSRDISSYEQYF.

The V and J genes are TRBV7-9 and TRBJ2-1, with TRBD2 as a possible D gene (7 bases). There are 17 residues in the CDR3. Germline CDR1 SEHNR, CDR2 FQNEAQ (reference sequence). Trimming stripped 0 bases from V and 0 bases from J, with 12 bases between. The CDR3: CASSLARGGSSYNEQFF. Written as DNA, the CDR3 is TGTGCCAGCAGCTTAGCCAGGGGAGGGAGCTCCTACAATGAGCAGTTCTTC.

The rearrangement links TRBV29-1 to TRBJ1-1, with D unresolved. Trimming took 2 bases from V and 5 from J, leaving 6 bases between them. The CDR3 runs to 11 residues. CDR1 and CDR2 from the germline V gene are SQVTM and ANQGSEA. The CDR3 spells CSVELGTEAFF. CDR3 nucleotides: TGCAGCGTTGAATTAGGGACTGAAGCTTTCTTT.

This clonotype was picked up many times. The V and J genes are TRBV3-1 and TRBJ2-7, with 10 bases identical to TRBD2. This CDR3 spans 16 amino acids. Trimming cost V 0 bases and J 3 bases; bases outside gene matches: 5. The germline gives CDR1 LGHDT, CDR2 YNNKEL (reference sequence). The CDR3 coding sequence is TGTGCCAGCAGCCAAGATGCTAGCGGGGGATTCTACGAGCAGTACTTC. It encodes CASSQDASGGFYEQYF.

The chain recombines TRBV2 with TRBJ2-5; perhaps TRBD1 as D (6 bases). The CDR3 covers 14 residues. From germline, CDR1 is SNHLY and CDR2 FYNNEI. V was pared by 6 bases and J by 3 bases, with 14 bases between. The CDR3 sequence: CASRLQGIKETQYF. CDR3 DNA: TGTGCCAGCAGACTGCAGGGGATTAAAGAGACCCAGTACTTC.

This CDR3 reads CSALAGGGPDTQYF. The CDR3 DNA sequence: TGCAGTGCACTAGCGGGAGGTGGGCCAGATACGCAGTATTTT. The chain has TRBV20-1 and TRBJ2-3; TRBD2 aligns across 12 bases. J lost 4 bases, V lost 6 bases, and 5 bases had no gene match. This CDR3 region has 14 residues. The V gene's germline CDR1 is DFQATT and CDR2 SNEGSKA (reference sequence).

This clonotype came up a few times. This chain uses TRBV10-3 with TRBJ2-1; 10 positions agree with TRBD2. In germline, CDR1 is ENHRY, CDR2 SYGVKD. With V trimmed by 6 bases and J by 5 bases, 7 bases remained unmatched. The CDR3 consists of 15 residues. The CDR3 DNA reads TGTGCCATCAGCCGGACTAGCGGAGAAGACAATGAGCAGTTCTTC. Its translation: CAISRTSGEDNEQFF.

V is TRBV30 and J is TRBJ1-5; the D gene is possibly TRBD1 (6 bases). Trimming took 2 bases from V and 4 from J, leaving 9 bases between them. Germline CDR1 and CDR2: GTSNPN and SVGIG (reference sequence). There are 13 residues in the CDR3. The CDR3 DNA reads TGTGCCTGGAGTCGCAGGGGTAATCAGCCCCAGCATTTT. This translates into CAWSRRGNQPQHF.

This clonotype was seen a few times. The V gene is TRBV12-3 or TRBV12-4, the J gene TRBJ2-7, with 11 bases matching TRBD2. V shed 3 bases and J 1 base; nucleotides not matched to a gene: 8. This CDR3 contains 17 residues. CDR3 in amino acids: CASSLAGTSGLSYEQYF. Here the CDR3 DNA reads TGTGCCAGCAGTTTGGCGGGGACTAGCGGACTTTCCTACGAGCAGTACTTC.

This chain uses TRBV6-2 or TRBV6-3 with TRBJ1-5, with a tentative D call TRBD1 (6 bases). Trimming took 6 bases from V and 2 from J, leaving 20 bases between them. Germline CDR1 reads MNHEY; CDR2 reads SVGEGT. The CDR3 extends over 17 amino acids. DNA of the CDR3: TGTGCCAGCAGAACCGGGACAACCCTGACGGGCAATCAGCCCCAGCATTTT. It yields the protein CASRTGTTLTGNQPQHF.

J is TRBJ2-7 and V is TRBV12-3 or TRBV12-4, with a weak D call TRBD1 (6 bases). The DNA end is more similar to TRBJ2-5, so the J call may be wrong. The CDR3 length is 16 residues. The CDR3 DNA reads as TGTGCCAGCAGTTATCTCCCGACAGGTTTGGGAGAGACCCAGTACTTC. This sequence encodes CASSYLPTGLGETQYF.